Shown below are 8 T cell receptor beta chains from a single sample sequenced in a study of T cells after somatic rescue of genetic block. TCRdb's copy holds only in-frame clones and misses some; the assay was immunoSEQ multiplex PCR. The table lists 80,000 to 90,000 clones, 85% to 90% of them singletons, with around 1.6% in the top ten. Material: peripheral blood mononuclear cells (PBMCs). The receptors were sampled from a young woman.

In its sample, this clone was seen once. The rearrangement joins TRBV27 to TRBJ1-5, with TRBD1 identical over 8 bases. This CDR3 region has 13 residues. The J segment lost 5 bases and the V segment lost 7 bases, leaving 4 bases of the junction unmatched. The V gene's germline CDR1 is MNHEY and CDR2 SMNVEV (reference sequence). CDR3 protein: CASKGQGDQPQHF. In nucleotides, the CDR3 is TGTGCCAGCAAAGGACAGGGTGATCAGCCCCAGCATTTT.

The V and J genes are TRBV2 and TRBJ1-2, with a weak D call TRBD1 (5 bases). Germline V gene sequence: CDR1 SNHLY, CDR2 FYNNEI. V lost 11 bases, J lost 9 bases, and 16 bases lay in between. The CDR3 is made up of 11 amino acids. The CDR3 reads CAAFRETSYTF. The CDR3 region has the DNA TGTGCCGCCTTCAGGGAAACGAGCTACACCTTC.

The rearrangement joins TRBV9 to TRBJ2-5; D not certain. Germline lookup yields CDR1 SGDLS and CDR2 YYNGEE. This CDR3 contains 12 residues. Trimming took off 3 bases at V and 5 bases at J, with 8 bases between the two ends. The CDR3 reads CASSAQGETQYF. Here the CDR3 DNA reads TGTGCCAGCAGCGCGCAAGGGGAGACCCAGTACTTC.

This sequence joins TRBV19 and TRBJ1-1; D is possibly TRBD1 (6 bases). The V end lost 10 bases, the J end lost 4 bases, and 16 bases lay between the germline ends. Germline CDR1 and CDR2: LNHDA and SQIVND (reference sequence). The CDR3 runs to 13 residues. DNA for the CDR3: TGTGCCACCAACCACAGGGAGGGCACTGAAGCTTTCTTT. Translation: CATNHREGTEAFF.

This chain uses TRBV4-1 with TRBJ1-5; D possibly corresponds to TRBD1 (5 bases). Trimming removed 3 bases from V and 0 bases from J, with 6 bases in between. The length of the CDR3 is 14 residues. Germline values: CDR1 MGHRA, CDR2 YSYEKL. For the CDR3, the DNA is TGCGCCAGCAGCCACCAGGGTAGCAATCAGCCCCAGCATTTT. Translation gives CASSHQGSNQPQHF.

The chain combines TRBV27 with TRBJ1-5; no reliable D call. The CDR3 is 13 residues long. V lost 5 bases and J lost 3, with 8 bases in between. Per germline, CDR1 MNHEY and CDR2 SMNVEV (reference sequence). The CDR3 here is CASSDEPNQPQHF. As DNA, the CDR3 is TGTGCCAGCAGTGATGAGCCCAATCAGCCCCAGCATTTT.

The gene calls are TRBV18 and TRBJ1-2; D uncertain. The CDR3 totals 12 residues. Germline assignment: CDR1 KGHSH and CDR2 LQKENI. The V end was cut by 3 bases, the J end by 4 bases, with 6 bases between. The DNA for the CDR3 is TGTGCCAGCTCACCGAGCTCCTATGGCTACACCTTC. It specifies CASSPSSYGYTF.

The J gene is TRBJ2-7, the V gene TRBV5-1, with a possible D match to TRBD1 (6 bases). The CDR3 sequence is 15 residues long. V was pared by 6 bases and J by 3 bases, with 19 bases between. Germline assignment: CDR1 SGHRS and CDR2 YFSETQ. The CDR3 region is CASTPAAGALYEQYF. CDR3 nucleotide sequence: TGCGCCAGCACCCCCGCGGCAGGGGCACTCTACGAGCAGTACTTC.